The rows below give T cell receptor beta chains drawn from one sample of a study of STAT5B mutations in CD4+ large granular lymphocyte leukemia. The protocol was immunoSEQ multiplex PCR, while the TCRdb copy is restricted to in-frame clones and leaves out a portion. The sample includes 25,000 to 35,000 clones, 74% of them seen just once. The specimen was CD4+ T cells from blood buffy coats. All receptors derive from a human donor in good health. CDR3s include the opening cysteine and the closing phenylalanine or tryptophan. D genes are given only for firm matches. Clone size is shown for a subset of rows, as once, few, many or a class of expanded clone.

J gene: TRBJ1-5
clone size: NA
V gene: TRBV6-5
D gene: TRBD1
CDR3 DNA: TGTGCCAGCAGTTACTCCGGACAGGGCGGTCAGCCCCAGCATTTT
CDR3 protein: CASSYSGQGGQPQHF

J gene: TRBJ1-2
clone size: NA
V gene: TRBV5-1
D gene: NA
CDR3 DNA: TGCGCCAGCAGCACGACACAGGGTATGGGTGGCTACACCTTC
CDR3 protein: CASSTTQGMGGYTF

J gene: TRBJ1-1
clone size: few
V gene: TRBV6-6
D gene: TRBD1
CDR3 DNA: TGTGCCAGCAGCCTGGACAGGGGTGAGGCTTTCTTT
CDR3 protein: CASSLDRGEAFF

J gene: TRBJ2-2
clone size: once
V gene: TRBV7-3
D gene: TRBD2
CDR3 DNA: TGTGCCAGCAGCTCGGGGGGGACCGGGGAGCTGTTTTTT
CDR3 protein: CASSSGGTGELFF

J gene: TRBJ2-5
clone size: NA
V gene: TRBV15
D gene: NA
CDR3 DNA: TGTGCCACCATGGCCGGGACACTGCAAGAGACCCAGTACTTC
CDR3 protein: CATMAGTLQETQYF

J gene: TRBJ2-1
clone size: NA
V gene: TRBV10-2
D gene: TRBD2
CDR3 DNA: TGCGCCAGCTTGGGACTAGCGGGAGGAAACAATGAGCAGTTCTTC
CDR3 protein: CASLGLAGGNNEQFF

J gene: TRBJ1-5
clone size: once
V gene: TRBV18
D gene: TRBD1
CDR3 DNA: TGTGCCAGCTCACTCGACAGGGGACAGCCCCAGCATTTT
CDR3 protein: CASSLDRGQPQHF

J gene: TRBJ2-7
clone size: NA
V gene: TRBV7-8
D gene: TRBD1
CDR3 DNA: TGTGCCAGCAGCCCGGACAGGGATCGCTCCTACGAGCAGTACTTC
CDR3 protein: CASSPDRDRSYEQYF

J gene: TRBJ2-5
clone size: NA
V gene: TRBV6-6
D gene: NA
CDR3 DNA: TGTGCCAGCAGCCCCCCTCAGGAGCGAGAGACCCAGTACTTC
CDR3 protein: CASSPPQERETQYF

J gene: TRBJ2-5
clone size: NA
V gene: TRBV11-3
D gene: TRBD1
CDR3 DNA: TGTGCCAGCAGCGAGCGGACAGGGGAAGATGGAGAGACCCAGTACTTC
CDR3 protein: CASSERTGEDGETQYF

J gene: TRBJ2-1
clone size: few
V gene: TRBV6-6
D gene: TRBD1
CDR3 DNA: TGTGCCAGCAGTCCCCGGACAGGGAGCTCCTACAATGAGCAGTTCTTC
CDR3 protein: CASSPRTGSSYNEQFF

J gene: TRBJ2-7
clone size: few
V gene: TRBV7-3
D gene: NA
CDR3 DNA: TGTGCCAGCAGCTTAATGCGGGATTACGAGCAGTACTTC
CDR3 protein: CASSLMRDYEQYF

J gene: TRBJ2-5
clone size: NA
V gene: TRBV5-1
D gene: NA
CDR3 DNA: TGCGCCAGCAGCTTTTATATCCCGGGAGAGACCCAGTACTTC
CDR3 protein: CASSFYIPGETQYF

J gene: TRBJ1-2
clone size: NA
V gene: TRBV5-6
D gene: TRBD1
CDR3 DNA: TGTGCCAGCAGCTTGAAGGGGGCTAGAATCTGGTTTGGCTACACCTTC
CDR3 protein: CASSLKGARIWFGYTF

J gene: TRBJ2-1
clone size: NA
V gene: TRBV9
D gene: TRBD2
CDR3 DNA: TGTGCCAGCAGCGTAGCGGGACTACCTACTCCCTACAATGAGCAGTTCTTC
CDR3 protein: CASSVAGLPTPYNEQFF

J gene: TRBJ2-5
clone size: NA
V gene: TRBV4-3
D gene: TRBD2
CDR3 DNA: TGCGCCAGCAGCCAAGGACTGGGGACTAGCGGGAAGCAAGAGACCCAGTACTTC
CDR3 protein: CASSQGLGTSGKQETQYF

J gene: TRBJ1-6
clone size: NA
V gene: TRBV7-9
D gene: NA
CDR3 DNA: TGTGCCAGCAGCTTCGCCTTGGATAATTCACCCCTCCACTTT
CDR3 protein: CASSFALDNSPLHF

J gene: TRBJ2-5
clone size: NA
V gene: TRBV5-4
D gene: NA
CDR3 DNA: TGTGCCAGCAGCTTCGATCGGACCGGGGGGCTTTGGGAGACCCAGTACTTC
CDR3 protein: CASSFDRTGGLWETQYF

J gene: TRBJ1-2
clone size: NA
V gene: TRBV5-1
D gene: TRBD1
CDR3 DNA: TGCGCCAGCAGCTACTCGGACAGGGTTACTGCTAACTATGGCTACACCTTC
CDR3 protein: CASSYSDRVTANYGYTF

J gene: TRBJ2-7
clone size: NA
V gene: TRBV7-9
D gene: NA
CDR3 DNA: TGTGCCAGCAGCTTTTATGGCGGCAACTACGAGCAGTACTTC
CDR3 protein: CASSFYGGNYEQYF

J gene: TRBJ2-3
clone size: once
V gene: TRBV7-2
D gene: NA
CDR3 DNA: TGTGCCAGCAGCATCCCACTAGAAAAATCAAGCACAGATACGCAGTATTTT
CDR3 protein: CASSIPLEKSSTDTQYF

J gene: TRBJ2-1
clone size: NA
V gene: TRBV2
D gene: TRBD2
CDR3 DNA: TGTGCCAGCAGTGAACGGGGGGTAAGGAATGAGCAGTTCTTC
CDR3 protein: CASSERGVRNEQFF